These 9 T cell receptor beta chains were sequenced from one sample in a study of T cell repertoires in cytomegalovirus infection. Their antigens remain unidentified. In TCRdb, the reads were re-called with MiXCR into one record per CDR3 protein. The data show about 920,000 distinct CDR3 sequences, roughly 30% seen once. The sample was cultured CD8+ T cells from PBMCs, taken from culture after CMV antigen stimulation. The source of these receptors is a human donor in good health (CMV status not recorded). Some clones in this sample may be carry-over from other donors' samples.

The rearrangement joins TRBV5-8 to TRBJ2-4; no firm D call. Germline CDR1 and CDR2: SGHTS and YDEGEE. This CDR3 comprises 14 residues. Trimming took off 6 bases at V and 0 bases at J, with 10 bases between the two ends. The CDR3 loop reads CASTQPLAKNIQYF. The CDR3 nucleotides are TGTGCCAGCACGCAGCCTCTAGCCAAAAACATTCAGTACTTC. Supplemented by reference TRBV5-8 and TRBJ2-4, the full variable domain reads EAGVTQSPTHLIKTRGQQATLRCSPISGHTSVYWYQQALGLGLQFLLWYDEGEERNRGNFPPRFSGRQFPNYSSELNVNALELEDSALYLCASTQPLAKNIQYFGAGTRLSVL.

This clonotype was counted many times. The chain couples TRBV7-8 to TRBJ2-5; 9 bases are shared with TRBD1. The CDR3 has 15 residues. Germline-derived CDR1 and CDR2 are SGHVS and FQNEAQ. V trimming: 5 bases; J trimming: 4 bases; junction bases outside the gene matches: 8. The chain's CDR3 is CASSSYRGRGETQYF. The CDR3 coding sequence is TGTGCCAGCAGCAGTTACAGGGGGCGCGGAGAGACCCAGTACTTC. Complete variable domain (other parts from reference TRBV7-8 and TRBJ2-5): GAGVSQSPRYKVAKRGQDVALRCDPISGHVSLFWYQQALGQGPEFLTYFQNEAQLDKSGLPSDRFFAERPEGSVSTLKIQRTQQEDSAVYLCASSSYRGRGETQYFGPGTRLLVL.

This chain links TRBV27 with TRBJ1-5; D is possibly TRBD1 (5 bases). The CDR3 extends over 16 amino acids. Trimming pared 6 bases from V and 4 bases from J, leaving 19 bases between. The germline gives CDR1 MNHEY, CDR2 SMNVEV (reference sequence). The CDR3 region has the DNA TGTGCCAGCAGAGGATGGGACGGAGAAATAAATCAGCCCCAGCATTTT. This gives the protein CASRGWDGEINQPQHF.

V is TRBV6-6 and J is TRBJ1-1; TRBD1 matches 8 bases. CDR3 length: 14 residues. Germline lookup yields CDR1 MNHNY and CDR2 SVGAGI (reference sequence). The V segment lost 6 bases and the J segment 4 bases; nucleotides outside the gene matches: 7. CDR3 region: CASSSRGPGTEAFF. The CDR3 bases are TGTGCCAGCAGCTCCAGGGGGCCTGGCACTGAAGCTTTCTTT.

The genes are TRBV25-1 and TRBJ1-6; 9 nucleotides agree with TRBD1. CDR3 size: 17 residues. Germline V gene data show CDR1 as MGHDK and CDR2 as SYGVNS. J lost 6 bases, V lost 3 bases, and 9 bases had no gene match. The CDR3 sequence is CASSDLGRTGANSPLHF. Written as DNA, the CDR3 is TGTGCCAGCAGTGATTTAGGGCGGACAGGGGCTAATTCACCCCTCCACTTT.

The V call is TRBV6-6, the J call TRBJ2-7; no firm D call. Germline assignment: CDR1 MNHNY and CDR2 SVGAGI (reference sequence). This CDR3 is built from 15 residues. Trimming removed 0 bases at V and 3 bases at J, with 12 bases between. In DNA form, the CDR3 reads TGTGCCAGCAGTTACTCGGCAGGCAGCTTCTACGAGCAGTACTTC. Protein: CASSYSAGSFYEQYF.

In its sample, this clonotype was seen many times. The chain uses TRBV7-2 and TRBJ1-2; 9 positions agree with TRBD1. Germline V gene sequence: CDR1 SGHTA, CDR2 FQGNSA. The CDR3 consists of 13 residues. Trimming removed 4 bases from V and 7 bases from J; junction bases left unmatched: 4. The CDR3 sequence: CASSSYRGPGYTF. DNA for the CDR3: TGTGCCAGCAGCTCCTACAGGGGGCCTGGCTACACCTTC.

The table lists this clonotype with a few counts. The chain combines TRBV7-9 with TRBJ1-6; no clear D gene. Germline V gives CDR1 SEHNR, CDR2 FQNEAQ (reference sequence). V lost 5 bases, J lost 16 bases, and 15 bases lay in between. The CDR3 has 12 residues. The CDR3 nucleotides read TGTGCCAGCAGCGAGGACGATTACCATCTCCACTTT. As protein: CASSEDDYHLHF.

The CDR3 protein is CASSFSPGLAGEGEQFF. DNA of the CDR3: TGTGCCAGCAGCTTTTCCCCGGGACTAGCGGGGGAGGGTGAGCAGTTCTTC. The chain recombines TRBV7-9 with TRBJ2-1; 14 bases agree with TRBD2. The CDR3 is 17 residues long. From germline, CDR1 is SEHNR and CDR2 FQNEAQ (reference sequence). Trimming at V came to 3 bases and at J to 9 bases, leaving 10 bases not matched to a gene.